This TCR beta chain was identified in a study of shared clonotypes between healthy human individuals. Naive CD8 cells comprised CD45RO-negative, CCR7-positively selected cells, excluding terminally differentiated effector memory CD45RA+ cells. The J segment lost 3 bases and the V segment lost 6 bases, leaving 6 bases of the junction unmatched. Germline-derived CDR1 and CDR2 are MNHEY and SMNVEV (reference sequence). This CDR3 is built from 14 residues. TCRdb's table, derived via immunoSEQ multiplex PCR, lists solely in-frame clones and lacks some. The sample lists roughly 2,000,000 clones, just under 95% occurring once.

The receptor's source is a man aged 18 to 35 in good health. Some clones in this sample may be carry-over from other donors' samples. The V and J genes are TRBV27 and TRBJ2-7; 9 nucleotides agree with TRBD1. The specimen sequenced was naive CD8+ T cells from PBMCs. In DNA form, the CDR3 reads TGTGCCAGCAGACCCGGGACAGGGTACTACGAGCAGTACTTC. Protein product: CASRPGTGYYEQYF.